Each of the 28 T cell receptor beta chains below was sequenced from the same sample in a study of blood T cell repertoires in COVID-19 (dated by TCRdb to 2020 to 2022). The method was the immunoSEQ multiplex PCR assay. The table was pulled from immuneACCESS by TCRdb, which kept in-frame rearrangements only. Such tables lose some clones; where checked, under half of the loss comes from unresolved V genes, and the rest has no known cause. The sample profile shows almost 250,000 clones; 86% of them were found once. The ten largest clones add up to approximately 6.2% of the sample. Specimen: peripheral blood. All receptors derive from a woman older than 75 with COVID-19, enrolled during active disease.

This clone has a single count. CDR3 DNA: TGCGCCAGCAGCTTGACTCCTGGGGACAGCTTCTCTGGAAACACCATATATTTT. Translated, it gives CASSLTPGDSFSGNTIYF. J is TRBJ1-3 and V is TRBV5-1, with 7 bases fitting TRBD1. The trim removed 1 base at V and 0 bases at J, leaving 10 bases unmatched. The CDR3 runs 18 residues. CDR1 SGHRS and CDR2 YFSETQ come from the germline V gene. The variable domain in full, completed from reference TRBV5-1 and TRBJ1-3, reads KAGVTQTPRYLIKTRGQQVTLSCSPISGHRSVSWYQQTPGQGLQFLFEYFSETQRNKGNFPGRFSGRQFSNSRSEMNVSTLELGDSALYLCASSLTPGDSFSGNTIYFGEGSWLTVV.

The chain links TRBV3-1 (or the pseudogene TRBV3-2) to TRBJ1-5; 7 bases line up with TRBD1. With 1 base clipped from V and 8 bases from J, the junction kept 8 bases outside the gene matches. In germline, CDR1 is LGHDT, CDR2 YNNKEL (reference sequence). The CDR3 runs to 15 residues. The CDR3 spells CASSQAGGGRKPQHF. For the CDR3, the DNA is TGTGCCAGCAGCCAAGCTGGAGGGGGCAGGAAGCCCCAGCATTTT.

The chain carries TRBV5-1 and TRBJ1-4; D might be TRBD1 (5 bases). Looked up from germline, CDR1 is SGHRS and CDR2 is YFSETQ. The ends were cut back, 0 bases at V and 10 bases at J, with 16 bases in the middle. CDR3 length: 15 residues. This chain's CDR3 is CASSLDSGTKGKLFF. CDR3 DNA sequence: TGCGCCAGCAGCTTGGATTCAGGGACTAAGGGAAAACTGTTTTTT.

The rearrangement uses TRBV19 and TRBJ1-1, with 8 bases fitting TRBD1. Germline V lookup: CDR1 LNHDA, CDR2 SQIVND (reference sequence). The CDR3 has 15 amino acids. J was trimmed by 1 base and V by 4 bases; bases with no gene match: 5. CDR3 DNA sequence: TGTGCCAGTAGTACTTGGACAGGGCCGAACACTGAAGCTTTCTTT. It codes for CASSTWTGPNTEAFF.

The CDR3 here is CASSLYGQGNTEAFF. In DNA form, the CDR3 reads TGTGCCAGCAGTTTATACGGACAGGGTAACACTGAAGCTTTCTTT. The gene calls are TRBV28 and TRBJ1-1, with TRBD1 identical over 8 bases. The CDR3 runs 15 residues. The V segment lost 1 base and the J segment 2 bases; nucleotides outside the gene matches: 3. Germline V gene data show CDR1 as MDHEN and CDR2 as SYDVKM. The full variable domain, rest sourced from reference TRBV28 and TRBJ1-1, is DVKVTQSSRYLVKRTGEKVFLECVQDMDHENMFWYRQDPGLGLRLIYFSYDVKMKEKGDIPEGYSVSREKKERFSLILESASTNQTSMYLCASSLYGQGNTEAFFGQGTRLTVV.

The chain links TRBV7-2 to TRBJ2-1; 15 nucleotides align to TRBD2. The CDR3 contains 16 residues. V lost 3 bases and J lost 7; bases outside the gene matches: 4. Germline V gene data show CDR1 as SGHTA and CDR2 as FQGNSA. CDR3 DNA: TGTGCCAGCAGCTTGGGACTAGCGGGGGGTAGTAATGAGCAGTTCTTC. Encoded protein: CASSLGLAGGSNEQFF.

The chain employs TRBV4-2 and TRBJ2-4; 8 bases map to TRBD2. The CDR3 runs 19 residues. Germline trimming cut 0 bases from V and 1 base from J; bases unmatched to any gene: 11. Germline V gene sequence: CDR1 LGHNA, CDR2 YNFKEQ. The CDR3 region is CASSQDNGGADVAKNIQYF. In DNA, the CDR3 is TGTGCCAGCAGCCAAGATAACGGGGGGGCTGATGTTGCCAAAAACATTCAGTACTTC.

This clone has at least ten counts. The rearrangement joins TRBV7-2 to TRBJ2-7, with D perhaps TRBD1 (5 bases). This CDR3 region has 13 residues. Germline-derived CDR1 and CDR2 are SGHTA and FQGNSA. V was trimmed by 6 bases and J by 1 base, leaving 10 bases between them. The CDR3 is CASSVGPSYEQYF. CDR3 nucleotide sequence: TGTGCCAGCAGTGTGGGGCCGTCCTACGAGCAGTACTTC. Variable domain in full (rest from reference TRBV7-2 and TRBJ2-7): GAGVSQSPSNKVTEKGKDVELRCDPISGHTALYWYRQSLGQGLEFLIYFQGNSAPDKSGLPSDRFSAERTGGSVSTLTIQRTQQEDSAVYLCASSVGPSYEQYFGPGTRLTVT.

The V and J genes are TRBV5-1 and TRBJ2-7; 8 nucleotides agree with TRBD1. V lost 2 bases, J lost 4 bases, and 5 bases stayed unmatched. This CDR3 is 14 amino acids long. Per the germline V gene, CDR1 is SGHRS and CDR2 is YFSETQ. The CDR3 spells CASSFTQGVYEQYF. DNA of the CDR3: TGCGCCAGCAGCTTCACACAGGGGGTTTACGAGCAGTACTTC.

This rearrangement joins TRBV7-2 to TRBJ2-7, with 7 bases fitting TRBD2. From germline, CDR1 is SGHTA and CDR2 FQGNSA. With V trimmed by 5 bases and J by 2 bases, 9 bases remained unmatched. CDR3 length: 15 residues. CDR3 loop: CASSHAGLQAYEQYF. CDR3 nucleotides: TGTGCCAGCAGCCACGCGGGACTACAAGCCTACGAGCAGTACTTC.

V gene TRBV28 combines with J gene TRBJ2-5; 9 positions agree with TRBD2. The CDR3 totals 17 residues. The trim removed 7 bases at V and 0 bases at J, leaving 12 bases unmatched. Germline CDR1 is MDHEN and CDR2 is SYDVKM. In DNA, the CDR3 is TGTGCCAGCATGAGGCGGGGGGGTTCCCTCTACCAAGAGACCCAGTACTTC. It yields the protein CASMRRGGSLYQETQYF.

The chain employs TRBV5-1 and TRBJ1-2, with 10 bases identical to TRBD1. CDR1 and CDR2 (germline): SGHRS, YFSETQ. After removal of 1 base from V and 7 bases from J, the junction contained 7 bases not matched to a gene. The CDR3 covers 15 residues. The DNA of the CDR3 is TGCGCCAGCAGCTTGACCGGGACAGGGGAAAGTGGCTACACCTTC. Its protein product is CASSLTGTGESGYTF.

The gene calls are TRBV28 and TRBJ1-4; D may be TRBD1 (6 bases). Trimming left V 6 bases short and J 1 base short, with 12 bases between. The V gene's germline CDR1 is MDHEN and CDR2 SYDVKM. The CDR3 runs to 15 residues. CDR3 nucleotides: TGTGCCAGCAGAGAGACAGGAGGAACTAATGAAAAACTGTTTTTT. Encoded protein: CASRETGGTNEKLFF.

The chain carries TRBV5-6 and TRBJ1-4; a possible D gene is TRBD1 (6 bases). Trimming pared 4 bases from V and 5 bases from J, leaving 15 bases between. This CDR3 region has 15 residues. Germline V gives CDR1 SGHDT, CDR2 YYEEEE. CDR3 coding DNA: TGTGCCAGCAGCGATACAGGGTTGATAAATGAAAAACTGTTTTTT. This translates into CASSDTGLINEKLFF.

V and J are TRBV9 and TRBJ2-7; TRBD1 aligns across 9 bases. CDR3 length: 14 amino acids. Unmatched junction bases numbered 1, after V lost 0 bases and J lost 3 bases. The germline V gene has CDR1 SGDLS and CDR2 YYNGEE. DNA of the CDR3: TGTGCCAGCAGCGTAGGGGACAGGGACTACGAGCAGTACGTC. Translated, it gives CASSVGDRDYEQYV.

The rearrangement joins TRBV7-9 to TRBJ2-5; TRBD1 agrees at 7 bases. The CDR3 is 15 residues long. J lost 2 bases, V lost 5 bases, and 8 bases had no gene match. Germline CDR1 is SEHNR and CDR2 is FQNEAQ (reference sequence). In nucleotides, the CDR3 is TGTGCCAGCAGCGCTACCCGGGACAGACAAGAGACCCAGTACTTC. It is translated as CASSATRDRQETQYF.

The genes are TRBV3-1 (or the pseudogene TRBV3-2) and TRBJ1-1; D may be TRBD1 (6 bases). This CDR3 contains 12 residues. Germline V gene sequence: CDR1 LGHDT, CDR2 YNNKEL (reference sequence). V lost 10 bases and J 3 bases, leaving 12 bases between the germline ends. CDR3 sequence reads: CATGAGDTEAFF. The DNA of the CDR3 is TGTGCCACGGGGGCGGGGGACACTGAAGCTTTCTTT.

This clone appeared a few times. The chain has TRBV6-5 and TRBJ1-3, with TRBD1 matching over 7 bases. CDR1 and CDR2 from the germline V gene are MNHEY and SVGAGI. This CDR3 is 15 amino acids long. V shed 7 bases and J 0 bases; nucleotides not matched to a gene: 6. CDR3 bases: TGTGCCAGCACCCCAGGGGGACACTCTGGAAACACCATATATTTT. Its translation: CASTPGGHSGNTIYF.

This chain uses TRBV19 with TRBJ2-2; 12 nucleotides align to TRBD1. The germline V gene encodes CDR1 LNHDA and CDR2 SQIVND (reference sequence). After removal of 5 bases from V and 0 bases from J, the junction contained 1 base not matched to a gene. This CDR3 is built from 16 residues. This CDR3 is CASSRDRGPNTGELFF. The CDR3 nucleotides read TGTGCCAGTAGTCGGGACAGGGGGCCGAACACCGGGGAGCTGTTTTTT.

The chain combines TRBV24-1 with TRBJ2-3, with D hard to call. V gave up 1 base and J gave up 8 bases, with 6 bases separating them. The germline gives CDR1 KGHDR, CDR2 SFDVKD. The CDR3 spans 12 residues. The CDR3 nucleotides are TGTGCCACCAGTGATTTTGGGCTTACGCAGTATTTT. As protein: CATSDFGLTQYF.

The V gene is TRBV7-2, the J gene TRBJ1-5; no clear D gene. The CDR3 runs to 16 residues. Trimming shortened V by 5 bases and J by 2 bases, and 16 bases separated the two germline ends. Germline V gives CDR1 SGHTA, CDR2 FQGNSA. Here the CDR3 DNA reads TGTGCCAGCAGCGCTTCTCGCGGTGAAGGCAATCAGCCCCAGCATTTT. Residues: CASSASRGEGNQPQHF.

The J gene is TRBJ2-7, the V gene TRBV6-5; the match to TRBD1 covers 10 bases. Germline V gene data show CDR1 as MNHEY and CDR2 as SVGAGI. CDR3 length: 15 amino acids. V dropped 2 bases and J dropped 2; count of bases not matched to a gene: 3. The CDR3 protein is CASSYRDRGTYEQYF. As DNA, the CDR3 is TGTGCCAGCAGTTACCGGGACAGGGGAACCTACGAGCAGTACTTC.

The chain combines TRBV19 with TRBJ2-3, with unresolved D. Germline-derived CDR1 and CDR2 are LNHDA and SQIVND (reference sequence). V lost 3 bases, J lost 2 bases, and 9 bases lay in between. The CDR3 extends over 14 amino acids. CDR3 sequence: CASSIQWSTDTQYF. In nucleotides, the CDR3 is TGTGCCAGTAGTATCCAGTGGTCCACAGATACGCAGTATTTT.

This clone was seen once. This chain's CDR3 is CASSPTGAYEQYF. The CDR3 coding sequence is TGTGCCAGCAGCCCAACAGGGGCCTACGAGCAGTACTTC. This chain uses TRBV3-1 (or the pseudogene TRBV3-2) with TRBJ2-7, with 7 bases identical to TRBD1. V gave up 4 bases and J gave up 2 bases; unmatched junction bases: 2. In germline, CDR1 is LGHDT, CDR2 YNNKEL (reference sequence). This CDR3 has 13 residues.

V and J are TRBV5-6 and TRBJ2-3, with 14 bases matching TRBD2. The CDR3 sequence is 16 residues long. V shed 1 base and J 6 bases; nucleotides not matched to a gene: 4. Germline lookup yields CDR1 SGHDT and CDR2 YYEEEE. CDR3 nucleotides: TGTGCCAGCAGCTTGAAGACTAGCGGGGGGGCGGATACGCAGTATTTT. Translation: CASSLKTSGGADTQYF.

The chain couples TRBV2 to TRBJ2-1; TRBD1 matches 7 bases. The V segment lost 6 bases and the J segment 0 bases; nucleotides outside the gene matches: 11. From germline, CDR1 is SNHLY and CDR2 FYNNEI. CDR3 length: 17 amino acids. In DNA, the CDR3 is TGTGCCAGCAGCAAACCCCCCGGGACAGTCTCCTACAATGAGCAGTTCTTC. Translating it yields CASSKPPGTVSYNEQFF.

V gene TRBV18 combines with J gene TRBJ2-2; no clear D gene. With 2 bases removed from V and 1 base from J, the gap between germline ends came to 5 bases. The CDR3 covers 14 residues. Germline CDR1 is KGHSH and CDR2 is LQKENI. The CDR3 DNA sequence: TGTGCCAGCTCACCAGCAGGGAACACCGGGGAGCTGTTTTTT. The encoded protein is CASSPAGNTGELFF.

CDR3 coding DNA: TGTGCCAGCAGCTGGATGGGAGGGGGAGATACGCAGTATTTT. Protein product: CASSWMGGGDTQYF. The V and J genes are TRBV3-1 (or the pseudogene TRBV3-2) and TRBJ2-3; a possible D gene is TRBD2 (7 bases). CDR1 is LGHDT and CDR2 is YNNKEL in the germline V gene (reference sequence). The CDR3 totals 14 residues. V gave up 5 bases and J gave up 5 bases, with 14 bases separating them.